This T cell receptor beta chain was captured in a study of blood T cell repertoires in COVID-19 (dated by TCRdb to the early 2020s). Describing the broader study: Samples from collaborators originated in the United States, Italy and Spain and spanned both the acute and convalescent phases of COVID-19. The prospective study material was composed of cDNA or gDNA derived from T cells, B-cell-depleted T cells, or PBMCs. Deeply sampled blood TCRbeta repertoires from subjects exposed to, actively infected with, or recovered from COVID-19 were included in the dataset. A freely available public database, intended as a resource for researchers studying the immune response to SARS-CoV-2, is where the repertoires were released. Samples came from the ongoing ImmuneRACE study (first 160 participants) plus 1,254 subjects from 6 global collaborators. Sample metadata almost always included a de-identified subject ID, COVID-19 status, age in years and sex. HLA class I and class II types, where available, came from metadata supplied by the sample provider rather than from assay-based typing. Findings and caveats that apply to the study as a whole: How much clinical and demographic metadata was included differed by source and by participant, and the metadata was provided uncurated.

TCRbeta CDR3 regions were amplified from genomic DNA using the immunoSEQ Assay, a bias-controlled multiplex PCR. The authors' analysis ran thus. Within the assay, amplification of reference gene primers was used to estimate how many nucleated cells each sample contained. To quantify the absolute abundance of each unique TCRbeta CDR3 rearrangement, sequence reads were collapsed and filtered. For each sample, productive Simpson clonality was calculated as the square root of Simpson's diversity index over productive rearrangements. The clones in this table, taken by TCRdb from immuneACCESS, are in-frame only. Not every clone is retained; where verified, under half of the shortfall comes from an unresolved V gene, and the cause of the rest is unknown. Clone size and V and J calls were adopted from that table, with D and trimming inferred from the DNA. This sample is represented by roughly 150,000 clones; roughly nine tenths of them were singletons. Approximately 3% of the sample is held by the ten biggest clonotypes.

Collaborating institutions collected whole blood in K2EDTA tubes following their own protocols. For TCRbeta analysis, collaborator samples were shipped as frozen whole blood, as isolated PBMCs, or as DNA extracted from either sample type. From the cysteine through the phenylalanine, the CDR3 covers 13 amino acids. The sequence is cut down to CDR3 DNA, 39 bases in frame from base 1. The germline V gene specifies SGDLS as CDR1 and YYNGEE as CDR2. V is trimmed back by 1 base and J by 4 bases, and the junction contains 2 bases that no gene match accounts for. As regards this clone: What this receptor recognizes is not known. No qualities accompany the bases; no much larger clone lies one base away.

Recombination connected TRBV9 to TRBJ2-7; 7 central nucleotides agree with TRBD2. The sequencing sample was made of peripheral blood. The receptor was derived from a woman in her fifties or sixties with active COVID-19. This receptor carries the CDR3 CASSVSAGYEQYF. The DNA reads TGTGCCAGCAGCGTATCAGCGGGGTACGAGCAGTACTTC. The CDR3 plus the reference TRBV9 and TRBJ2-7 genes for the other parts give the full variable domain: DSGVTQTPKHLITATGQRVTLRCSPRSGDLSVYWYQQSLDQGLQFLIQYYNGEERAKGNILERFSAQQFPDLHSELNLSSLELGDSALYFCASSVSAGYEQYFGPGTRLTVT.